This TCR beta chain was sequenced in a study of cytomegalovirus exposure and HLA in healthy donors. Study results and caveats: A later analysis linked around 15,000 TCR beta sequences to HLA alleles at 0.05 false discovery rate. Across donors, presence/absence analyses took sequencing depth to be roughly uniform. Prior analysis indicated that the majority of TCR beta V segments exhibited productivity approximately 87% or approximately 30% of the time.

On this clone: Antigen: not known.

Use of 60 Vbeta and 13 Jbeta primers characterized the PCR. Sequencing was performed with immunoSEQ multiplex PCR; in TCRdb, only in-frame clones are kept and a portion is missing. Of some 200,000 clones detected, approximately 84% appear once; the ten largest clones hold 3% to 4.5%. After removal of 4 bases from V and 6 bases from J, the junction contained 8 bases not matched to a gene. This CDR3 comprises 15 residues. Germline values: CDR1 SNHLY, CDR2 FYNNEI. Source material: PBMCs. The TCR comes from a man aged 45-65 years in good health and CMV-seronegative. This rearrangement joins TRBV2 to TRBJ1-5; 8 bases are a match to TRBD1. The CDR3 is CASSGTDRVVQPQHF. As DNA, the CDR3 is TGTGCCAGCAGTGGAACGGACAGGGTCGTTCAGCCCCAGCATTTT.